This entry concerns a single T cell receptor (beta chain). The data originate from a study of shared T cell receptors in the human thymus. Losses at the gene ends were 5 bases for V and 5 bases for J; bases not matched to a gene: 10. This CDR3 is 17 amino acids long. Germline V gene data show CDR1 as SNHLY and CDR2 as FYNNEI. Some clones are missing from TCRdb's copy, which holds only in-frame ones; the method was immunoSEQ multiplex PCR. The table records hundreds of thousands of clones, approximately 85% of them present only once. Separately, the same data were catalogued under a study of human thymus T cells.

The chain employs TRBV2 and TRBJ1-6, with TRBD1 matching over 9 bases. The receptor was derived from a girl under two years old with a congenital heart defect. Sequencing was carried out using thymocytes. CDR3 coding DNA: TGTGCCAGCAGTCCAAGCGGCGGGACAGGGAATAATTCACCCCTCCACTTT. This codes for CASSPSGGTGNNSPLHF.